Sequencing of this T cell receptor beta chain was carried out in a study of OX40 agonist ivuxolimab in advanced cancers. Study-level information: The study treated patients with ivuxolimab, an agonistic anti-OX40 (CD134) antibody. Partial responses were observed in three patients, of whom one had hepatocellular carcinoma and two had cutaneous melanoma.

Data came from immunoSEQ multiplex PCR; TCRdb stores just in-frame clones and leaves some out. The data contain some 9,600 clones, approximately 57% of them singletons. Study observations and caveats: Compared with others, partial responders at 0.1-3.0 mg/kg displayed clonal expansion among the lowest. Expanded peripheral T-cell antigen specificity went undetermined.

The CDR3 runs to 14 residues. V shed 5 bases and J 8 bases; nucleotides not matched to a gene: 10. The V gene's germline CDR1 is SGHDT and CDR2 YYEEEE. Details on this clone: Its antigen is undetermined.

The source material was CD4+ or CD8+ T cells sorted from blood, sampled in a trial of the OX40 agonist ivuxolimab. This rearrangement joins TRBV5-6 to TRBJ2-7, with 10 bases aligning to TRBD2. This clonotype was sampled from an adult with an advanced solid tumor such as melanoma, head and neck, liver or kidney cancer. The CDR3 sequence is CASRLTSGITQQYF. The CDR3 DNA reads as TGTGCCAGCAGATTAACTAGCGGGATCACCCAGCAGTACTTC.